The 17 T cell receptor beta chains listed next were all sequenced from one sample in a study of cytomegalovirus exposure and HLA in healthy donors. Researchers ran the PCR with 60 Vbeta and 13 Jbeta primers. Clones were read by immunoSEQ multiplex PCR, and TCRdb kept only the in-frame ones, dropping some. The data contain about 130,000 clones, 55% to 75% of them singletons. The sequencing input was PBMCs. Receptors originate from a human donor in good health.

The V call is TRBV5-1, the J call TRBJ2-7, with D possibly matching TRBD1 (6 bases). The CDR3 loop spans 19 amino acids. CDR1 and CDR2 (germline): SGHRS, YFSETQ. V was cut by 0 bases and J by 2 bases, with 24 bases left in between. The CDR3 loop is CASSLGGGVGLGGAYEQYF. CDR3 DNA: TGCGCCAGCAGCTTGGGTGGGGGCGTCGGATTAGGTGGGGCCTACGAGCAGTACTTC. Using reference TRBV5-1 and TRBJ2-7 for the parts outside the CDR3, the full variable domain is KAGVTQTPRYLIKTRGQQVTLSCSPISGHRSVSWYQQTPGQGLQFLFEYFSETQRNKGNFPGRFSGRQFSNSRSEMNVSTLELGDSALYLCASSLGGGVGLGGAYEQYFGPGTRLTVT.

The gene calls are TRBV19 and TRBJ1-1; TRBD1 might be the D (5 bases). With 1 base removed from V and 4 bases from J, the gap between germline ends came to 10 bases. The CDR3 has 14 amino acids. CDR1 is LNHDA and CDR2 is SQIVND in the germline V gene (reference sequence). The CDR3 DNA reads TGTGCCAGTAGTATAGGGGGCCGAGTCACTGAAGCTTTCTTT. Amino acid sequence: CASSIGGRVTEAFF.

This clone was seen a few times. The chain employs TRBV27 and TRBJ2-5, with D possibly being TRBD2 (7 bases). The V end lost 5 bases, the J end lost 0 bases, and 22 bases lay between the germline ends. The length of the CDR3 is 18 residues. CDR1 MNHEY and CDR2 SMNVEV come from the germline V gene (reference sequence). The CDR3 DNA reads TGTGCCAGCAGTACTCTTGCGAGGGGGGGGATGTACCAAGAGACCCAGTACTTC. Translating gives CASSTLARGGMYQETQYF.

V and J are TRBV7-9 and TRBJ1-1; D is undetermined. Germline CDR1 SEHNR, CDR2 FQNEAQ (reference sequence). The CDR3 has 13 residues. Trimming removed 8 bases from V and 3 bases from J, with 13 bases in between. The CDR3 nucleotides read TGTGCCAGCTCCCATGGGAGGGACACTGAAGCTTTCTTT. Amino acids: CASSHGRDTEAFF.

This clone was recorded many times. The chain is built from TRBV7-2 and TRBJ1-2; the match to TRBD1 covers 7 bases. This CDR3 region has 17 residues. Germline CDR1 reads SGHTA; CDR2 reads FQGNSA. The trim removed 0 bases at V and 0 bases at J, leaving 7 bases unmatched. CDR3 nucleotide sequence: TGTGCCAGCAGCTTAGCTTTCGGACAGGAAGCTAACTATGGCTACACCTTC. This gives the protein CASSLAFGQEANYGYTF.

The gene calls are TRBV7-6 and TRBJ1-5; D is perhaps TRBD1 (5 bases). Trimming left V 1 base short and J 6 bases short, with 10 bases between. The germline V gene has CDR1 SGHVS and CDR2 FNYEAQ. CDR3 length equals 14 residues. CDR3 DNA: TGTGCCAGCAGCTTAGTTACAGGTGCTCAGCCCCAGCATTTT. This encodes CASSLVTGAQPQHF.

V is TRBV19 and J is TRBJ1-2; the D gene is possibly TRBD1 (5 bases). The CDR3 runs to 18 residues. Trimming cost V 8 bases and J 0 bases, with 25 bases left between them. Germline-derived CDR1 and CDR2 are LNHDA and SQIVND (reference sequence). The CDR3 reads CASGRGPPDSLANYGYTF. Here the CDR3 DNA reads TGTGCCAGTGGGAGGGGACCACCAGACTCCCTAGCTAACTATGGCTACACCTTC.

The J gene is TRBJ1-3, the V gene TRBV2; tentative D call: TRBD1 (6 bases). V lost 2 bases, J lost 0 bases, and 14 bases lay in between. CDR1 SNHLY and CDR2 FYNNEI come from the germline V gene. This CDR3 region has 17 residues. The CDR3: CASSEPRQVSSGNTIYF. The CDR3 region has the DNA TGTGCCAGCAGTGAACCGAGACAGGTTTCCTCTGGAAACACCATATATTTT.

CDR3 protein: CASSQQGLSTEAFF. Here the CDR3 DNA reads TGCGCCAGCAGCCAACAGGGGCTGTCCACTGAAGCTTTCTTT. This chain links TRBV5-1 with TRBJ1-1, with TRBD1 matching 7 bases. CDR3 length: 14 residues. Germline values: CDR1 SGHRS, CDR2 YFSETQ. V dropped 4 bases and J dropped 4; count of bases not matched to a gene: 7.

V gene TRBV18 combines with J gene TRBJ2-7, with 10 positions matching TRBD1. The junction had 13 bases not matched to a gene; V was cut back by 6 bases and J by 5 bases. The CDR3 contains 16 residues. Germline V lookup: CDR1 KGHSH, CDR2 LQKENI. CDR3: CASSPVGQGGFDEQYF. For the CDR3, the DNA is TGTGCCAGCTCGCCGGTCGGACAGGGGGGATTCGACGAGCAGTACTTC.

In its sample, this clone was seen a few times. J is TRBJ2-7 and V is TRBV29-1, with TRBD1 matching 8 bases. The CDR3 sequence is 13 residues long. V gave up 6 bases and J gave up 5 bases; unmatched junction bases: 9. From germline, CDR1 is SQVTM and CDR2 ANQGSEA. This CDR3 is CSVRPGGDDEQYF. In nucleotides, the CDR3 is TGCAGCGTCCGCCCAGGGGGCGACGACGAGCAGTACTTC.

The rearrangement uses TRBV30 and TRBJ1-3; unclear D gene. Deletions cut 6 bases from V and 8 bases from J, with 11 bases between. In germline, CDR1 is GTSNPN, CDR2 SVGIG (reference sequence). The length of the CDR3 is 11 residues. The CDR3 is CACTARYTIYF. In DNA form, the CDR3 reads TGTGCCTGCACCGCCCGGTACACCATATATTTT.

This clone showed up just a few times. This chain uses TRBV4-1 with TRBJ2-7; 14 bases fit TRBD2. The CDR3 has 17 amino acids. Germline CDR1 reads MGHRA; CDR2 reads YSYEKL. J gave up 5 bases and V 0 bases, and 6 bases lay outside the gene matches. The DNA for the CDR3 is TGCGCCAGCAGCCAAGATGGGGGACTAGCGGGAGTCGACGAGCAGTACTTC. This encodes CASSQDGGLAGVDEQYF.

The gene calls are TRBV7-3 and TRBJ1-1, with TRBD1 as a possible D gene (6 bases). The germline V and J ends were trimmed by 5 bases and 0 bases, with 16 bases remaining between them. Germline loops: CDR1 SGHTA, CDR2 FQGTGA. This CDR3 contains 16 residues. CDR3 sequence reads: CASSPTGGQMNTEAFF. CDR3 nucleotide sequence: TGTGCCAGCAGCCCTACGGGCGGACAGATGAACACTGAAGCTTTCTTT.

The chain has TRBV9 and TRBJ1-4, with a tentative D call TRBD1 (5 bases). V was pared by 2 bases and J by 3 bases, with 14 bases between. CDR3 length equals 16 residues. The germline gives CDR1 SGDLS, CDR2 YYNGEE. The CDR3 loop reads CASSVRGEGANEKLFF. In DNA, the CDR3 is TGTGCCAGCAGCGTGCGGGGGGAGGGAGCTAATGAAAAACTGTTTTTT.

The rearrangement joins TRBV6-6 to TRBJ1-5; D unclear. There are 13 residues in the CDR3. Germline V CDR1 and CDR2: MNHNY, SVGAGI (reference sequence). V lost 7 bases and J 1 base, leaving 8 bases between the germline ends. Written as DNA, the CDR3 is TGTGCCAGCAAGGTAGCGAGCAATCAGCCCCAGCATTTT. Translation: CASKVASNQPQHF.

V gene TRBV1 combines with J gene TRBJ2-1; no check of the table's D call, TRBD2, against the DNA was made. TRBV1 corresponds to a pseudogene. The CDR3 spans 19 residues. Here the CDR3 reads CTSSRRSSGGGVYVNEQFF. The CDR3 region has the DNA TGCACCAGCAGCCGCCGTAGTAGCGGGGGGGGTGTTTATGTCAATGAGCAGTTCTTC.